This paragraph covers one T cell receptor (beta chain) sequence. Clones were sequenced by immunoSEQ multiplex PCR, and TCRdb holds only the in-frame ones, with some missing. The profile shows fewer than 200,000 clones, around 93% of them singletons. This entry is derived from a study of control samples from healthy donors and cancer patients. Trimming cost V 4 bases and J 7 bases, with 18 bases left between them. Germline CDR1 is SGHAT and CDR2 is FQNNGV. This CDR3 is 15 amino acids long. The TCR sequence derives from a woman aged 55-69 years in good health. Input material: blood. The chain joins TRBV11-2 to TRBJ2-3, with D possibly matching TRBD2 (5 bases). Written as DNA, the CDR3 is TGTGCCAGCAGCTGGAGCGATGGACTTGCCAATACGCAGTATTTT. The encoded protein is CASSWSDGLANTQYF.